This is a list of T cell receptor beta chains from one sample in a study of T cells after yellow fever vaccination. TCRdb passed the 5' RACE reads through MiXCR, listing each CDR3 protein once. The sample lists a few hundred thousand distinct CDR3 sequences; under 25% were seen once. This material consisted of PBMCs, taken 15 days after the yellow fever booster vaccination. Source of these receptors: a man aged 30-40 years who received the YFV17D yellow fever vaccine. Each CDR3 is given with its conserved first and last residue. D genes are given only for firm matches. Clone size, where shown, is once, few, many, or a class for clones that have expanded.

size | J | V | D | DNA | CDR3
- | TRBJ2-7 | TRBV12-3/TRBV12-4 | - | TGTGCCAGCAGCTACGTAGGGGCCTACGAGCAGTACTTC | CASSYVGAYEQYF
few | TRBJ2-1 | TRBV9 | - | TGTGCCAGCAGCGTAGATACAGCCAATGAGCAGTTCTTC | CASSVDTANEQFF
few | TRBJ2-6 | TRBV10-3 | TRBD1 | TGTGCCATCAGTGAGTCCGGACAGGGGACAAGGGTCCTGACTTTC | CAISESGQGTRVLTF
- | TRBJ2-1 | TRBV20-1 | TRBD2 | TGCAGTGCTAGAGATAGGACTAGCGGGACCCTCTACAATGAGCAGTTCTTC | CSARDRTSGTLYNEQFF
few | TRBJ2-3 | TRBV20-1 | - | TGCAGTGCTAGAGGAGGGGATGATACGCAGTATTTT | CSARGGDDTQYF
- | TRBJ2-3 | TRBV24-1 | TRBD1 | TGTGCCACCAGTGATCCGGGACAGGGGAGTACAGATACGCAGTATTTT | CATSDPGQGSTDTQYF
- | TRBJ1-5 | TRBV5-1 | - | TGCGCCAGCAGCTTGGGTTCGACGGTAAATCAGCCCCAGCATTTT | CASSLGSTVNQPQHF
- | TRBJ1-4 | TRBV30 | TRBD1 | TGTGCCTGGAGCTGGACAGGGGGTGCAACTAATGAAAAACTGTTTTTT | CAWSWTGGATNEKLFF
many | TRBJ2-7 | TRBV12-3/TRBV12-4 | TRBD2 | TGTGCCAGCAGTTTCCGGGGGGGAAACGAGCAGTACTTC | CASSFRGGNEQYF
- | TRBJ2-7 | TRBV5-1 | TRBD2 | TGCGCCAGCAGCTTGGCCGGCAAGCGGGAGCGGGGATTCGAGCAGTACTTC | CASSLAGKRERGFEQYF
few | TRBJ2-5 | TRBV12-3/TRBV12-4 | - | TGTGCCAGCAGTCCACGGGCGGCGGAGACCCAGTACTTC | CASSPRAAETQYF
- | TRBJ1-1 | TRBV27 | - | TGTGCCAGCAGAGTGATGGGGAACACTGAAGCTTTCTTT | CASRVMGNTEAFF
- | TRBJ2-6 | TRBV10-3 | TRBD1 | TGTGCCATCAGTAAAGGGACAGGGGAGGGTTTGGGTGGGGCCAACGTCCTGACTTTC | CAISKGTGEGLGGANVLTF
few | TRBJ2-1 | TRBV28 | TRBD2 | TGTGCCAGCAGTCGGACTAGCGGAACCGGGAATGAGCAGTTCTTC | CASSRTSGTGNEQFF
- | TRBJ2-5 | TRBV6-5 | - | TGTGCCAGCAGTTACACGCCGGCACTCCAAGAGACCCAGTACTTC | CASSYTPALQETQYF
few | TRBJ2-1 | TRBV29-1 | TRBD1 | TGCAGCGTGGTAGGGACAGAAACAAGCTCCTACAATGAGCAGTTCTTC | CSVVGTETSSYNEQFF
few | TRBJ2-3 | TRBV7-9 | - | TGTGCCAGCAGCACCCCCTTCGGCGGCTCTAGCACAGATACGCAGTATTTT | CASSTPFGGSSTDTQYF
- | TRBJ1-6 | TRBV6-1 | - | TGTGCCAGCAGCCCGACGGGGGGGCTGCCCTCACCCCTCCACTTT | CASSPTGGLPSPLHF
few | TRBJ1-1 | TRBV29-1 | - | TGCAGCGGGGGACGGATGAACACTGAAGCTTTCTTT | CSGGRMNTEAFF
- | TRBJ2-5 | TRBV12-3/TRBV12-4 | - | TGTGCCAGCATGCGAACCTCACTTCGGAACCAGTACTTC | CASMRTSLRNQYF
- | TRBJ2-5 | TRBV24-1 | - | TGTGCCACCAGTGATTCAGGGACCCTGAAGACCCAGTACTTC | CATSDSGTLKTQYF
- | TRBJ2-3 | TRBV25-1 | - | TGTGCCAGCAGTGAAACTTCACCGCATACGCAGTATTTT | CASSETSPHTQYF
- | TRBJ2-4 | TRBV20-1 | TRBD1 | TGCAGTGCTCCCGTAGACAGGGGAAACATTCAGTACTTC | CSAPVDRGNIQYF
- | TRBJ1-2 | TRBV7-2 | - | TGTGCCAGCAGTACCCCCAGGAAAACCTATGGCTACACCTTC | CASSTPRKTYGYTF
- | TRBJ2-5 | TRBV9 | TRBD2 | TGTGCCAGCAGCGCGACTAGCGGGGACCAAGAGACCCAGTACTTC | CASSATSGDQETQYF
- | TRBJ2-5 | TRBV15 | - | TGTGCCACCAGCAGAGATTCTCCAGAGACCCAGTACTTC | CATSRDSPETQYF
few | TRBJ2-1 | TRBV10-3 | - | TGTGCCATCAGTGCTACAGGCGCCGAAGGGAATGAGCAGTTCTTC | CAISATGAEGNEQFF
few | TRBJ2-2 | TRBV7-6 | - | TGTGCCATCCCACCCCCGGGGAACACCGGGGAGCTGTTTTTT | CAIPPPGNTGELFF